This entry describes one T cell receptor (beta chain). This entry comes from a study of early T cells in non-severe SARS-CoV-2 infection. Trimming removed 2 bases at V and 0 bases at J, with 8 bases between. The CDR3 length is 14 residues. Germline V gene sequence: CDR1 SGHNT, CDR2 YYREEE (reference sequence). TCRdb itself ran the 5' RACE reads through MiXCR, one entry per CDR3 protein. The top ten clones hold about 3% of a sample with around 50,000 distinct CDR3 sequences, roughly 12% of them seen once. Sequencing used whole blood. The chain joins TRBV5-4 to TRBJ1-1; no reliable D call. The source is an adult who was a healthcare worker with PCR-confirmed SARS-CoV-2 infection or an uninfected control (not recorded which). The CDR3 nucleotides read TGTGCCAGCAGCTTCGGCAGATTGAACACTGAAGCTTTCTTT. Amino acids: CASSFGRLNTEAFF.